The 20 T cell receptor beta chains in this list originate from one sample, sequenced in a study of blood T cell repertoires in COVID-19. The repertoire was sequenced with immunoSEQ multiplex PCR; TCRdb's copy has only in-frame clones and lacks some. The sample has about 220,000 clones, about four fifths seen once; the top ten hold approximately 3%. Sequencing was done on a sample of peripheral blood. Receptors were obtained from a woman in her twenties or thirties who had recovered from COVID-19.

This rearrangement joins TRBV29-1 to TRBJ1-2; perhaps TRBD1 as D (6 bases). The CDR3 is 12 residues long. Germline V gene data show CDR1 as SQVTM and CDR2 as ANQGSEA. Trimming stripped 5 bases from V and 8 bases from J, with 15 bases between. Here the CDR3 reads CSVLSGERGYTF. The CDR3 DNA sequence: TGCAGCGTTTTATCAGGGGAACGCGGCTACACCTTC.

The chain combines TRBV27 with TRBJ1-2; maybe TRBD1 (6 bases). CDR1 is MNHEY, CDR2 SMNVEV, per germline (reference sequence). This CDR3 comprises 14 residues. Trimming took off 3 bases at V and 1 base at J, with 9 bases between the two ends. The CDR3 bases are TGTGCCAGCAGTTTGAAGGGGGTTAACTATGGCTACACCTTC. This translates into CASSLKGVNYGYTF.

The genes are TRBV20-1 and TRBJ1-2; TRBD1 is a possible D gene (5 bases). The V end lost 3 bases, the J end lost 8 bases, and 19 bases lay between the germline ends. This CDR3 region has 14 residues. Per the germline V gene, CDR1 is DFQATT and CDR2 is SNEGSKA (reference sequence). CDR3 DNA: TGCAGTGCTAGTCGTTTTGCCAGGGTACAGGGCTACACCTTC. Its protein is CSASRFARVQGYTF.

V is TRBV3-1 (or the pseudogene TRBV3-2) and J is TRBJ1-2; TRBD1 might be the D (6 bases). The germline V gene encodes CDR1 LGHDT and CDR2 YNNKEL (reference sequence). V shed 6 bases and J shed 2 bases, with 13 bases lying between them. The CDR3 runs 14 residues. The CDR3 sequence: CASSHGRGNYGYTF. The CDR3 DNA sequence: TGTGCCAGCAGTCATGGGAGGGGGAACTATGGCTACACCTTC.

The CDR3 loop reads CASSPLGGTDNEQFF. DNA for the CDR3: TGTGCCAGCAGCCCATTGGGCGGGACTGACAATGAGCAGTTCTTC. The rearrangement links TRBV11-2 to TRBJ2-1, with TRBD2 as a possible D gene (6 bases). This CDR3 has 15 residues. Germline loops: CDR1 SGHAT, CDR2 FQNNGV. V gave up 5 bases and J gave up 5 bases, with 16 bases separating them.

The CDR3 DNA is TGCAGCGTCGGGACAGGTCTACGCAATGAGCAGTTCTTC. Protein: CSVGTGLRNEQFF. The rearrangement joins TRBV29-1 to TRBJ2-1; 8 positions match TRBD1. Losses at the gene ends were 6 bases for V and 6 bases for J; bases not matched to a gene: 7. Germline loops: CDR1 SQVTM, CDR2 ANQGSEA. The CDR3 sequence is 13 residues long.

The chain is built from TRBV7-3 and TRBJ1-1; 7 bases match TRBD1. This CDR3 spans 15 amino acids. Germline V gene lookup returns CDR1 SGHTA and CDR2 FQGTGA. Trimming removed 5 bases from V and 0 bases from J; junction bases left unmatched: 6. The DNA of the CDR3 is TGTGCCAGCAGCCATGAACAGGGGTTGAACACTGAAGCTTTCTTT. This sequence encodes CASSHEQGLNTEAFF.

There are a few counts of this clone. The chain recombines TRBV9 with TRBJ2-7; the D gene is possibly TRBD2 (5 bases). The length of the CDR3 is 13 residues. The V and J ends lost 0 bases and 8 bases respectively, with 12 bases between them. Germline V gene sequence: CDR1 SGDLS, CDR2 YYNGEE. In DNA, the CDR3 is TGTGCCAGCAGCGTAGATGACGGGAACAAGCAGTACTTC. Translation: CASSVDDGNKQYF.

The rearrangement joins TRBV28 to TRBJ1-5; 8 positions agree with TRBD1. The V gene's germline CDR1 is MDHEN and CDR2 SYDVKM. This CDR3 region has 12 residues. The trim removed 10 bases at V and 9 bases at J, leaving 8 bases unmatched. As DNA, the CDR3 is TGTGCCACAAGACAGGGGTCGGTGCCCCAGCATTTT. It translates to CATRQGSVPQHF.

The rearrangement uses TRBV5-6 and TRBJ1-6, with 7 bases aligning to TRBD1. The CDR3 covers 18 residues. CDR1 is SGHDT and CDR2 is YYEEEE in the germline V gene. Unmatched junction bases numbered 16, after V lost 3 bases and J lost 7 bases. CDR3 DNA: TGTGCCAGCAGCTCAAAACCGGGACAGACTTACCTCAATTCACCCCTCCACTTT. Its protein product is CASSSKPGQTYLNSPLHF.

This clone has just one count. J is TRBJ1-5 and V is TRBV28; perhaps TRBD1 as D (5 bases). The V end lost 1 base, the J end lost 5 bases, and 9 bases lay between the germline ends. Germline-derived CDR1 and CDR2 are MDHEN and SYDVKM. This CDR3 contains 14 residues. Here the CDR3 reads CASSLSWGDQPQHF. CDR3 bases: TGTGCCAGCAGTTTATCCTGGGGGGATCAGCCCCAGCATTTT.

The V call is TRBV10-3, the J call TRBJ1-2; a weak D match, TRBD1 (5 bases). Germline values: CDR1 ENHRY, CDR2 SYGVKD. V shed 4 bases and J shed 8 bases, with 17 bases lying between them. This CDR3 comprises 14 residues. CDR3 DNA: TGTGCCATCAGTGTCGAGACAGTAACAAGGGGCTACACCTTC. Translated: CAISVETVTRGYTF.

The chain's CDR3 is CASSIHRQDGYTF. The CDR3 nucleotides are TGTGCCAGTAGTATACACCGACAGGATGGCTACACCTTC. The chain recombines TRBV19 with TRBJ1-2; maybe TRBD1 (6 bases). CDR1 and CDR2 (germline): LNHDA, SQIVND (reference sequence). The CDR3 extends over 13 amino acids. V lost 2 bases, J lost 6 bases, and 10 bases lay in between.

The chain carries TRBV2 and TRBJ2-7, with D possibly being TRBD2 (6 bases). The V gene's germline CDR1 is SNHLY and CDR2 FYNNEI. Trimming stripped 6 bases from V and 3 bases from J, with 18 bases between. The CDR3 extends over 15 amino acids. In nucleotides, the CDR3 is TGTGCCAGCAGAGCCGGCAGCGGGCCAGACTACGAGCAGTACTTC. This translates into CASRAGSGPDYEQYF.

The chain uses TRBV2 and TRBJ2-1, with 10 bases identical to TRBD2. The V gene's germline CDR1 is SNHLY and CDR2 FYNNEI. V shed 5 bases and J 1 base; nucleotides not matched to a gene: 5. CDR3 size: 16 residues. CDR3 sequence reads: CASSQETSGSYNEQFF. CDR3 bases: TGTGCCAGCAGTCAAGAGACTAGCGGGTCCTACAATGAGCAGTTCTTC. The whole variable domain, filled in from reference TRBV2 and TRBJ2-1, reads EPEVTQTPSHQVTQMGQEVILRCVPISNHLYFYWYRQILGQKVEFLVSFYNNEISEKSEIFDDQFSVERPDGSNFTLKIRSTKLEDSAMYFCASSQETSGSYNEQFFGPGTRLTVL.

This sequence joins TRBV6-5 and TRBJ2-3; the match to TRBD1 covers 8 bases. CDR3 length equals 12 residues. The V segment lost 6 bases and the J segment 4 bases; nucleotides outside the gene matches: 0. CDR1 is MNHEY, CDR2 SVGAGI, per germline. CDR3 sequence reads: CASRTGADTQYF. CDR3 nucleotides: TGTGCCAGCAGGACAGGGGCAGATACGCAGTATTTT.

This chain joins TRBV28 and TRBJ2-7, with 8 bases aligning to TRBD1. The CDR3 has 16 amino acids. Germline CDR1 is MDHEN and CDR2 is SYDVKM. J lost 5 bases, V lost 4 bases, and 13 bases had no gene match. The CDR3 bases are TGTGCCAGCAGTTACCTCTCCGGACAGGGCCAGAACGAGCAGTACTTC. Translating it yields CASSYLSGQGQNEQYF.

The CDR3 region is CASSSPLLREGLGGNIQYF. Written as DNA, the CDR3 is TGTGCCAGCAGTTCACCACTGTTGCGGGAGGGCCTTGGGGGAAACATTCAGTACTTC. The V and J genes are TRBV28 and TRBJ2-4; 9 nucleotides line up with TRBD2. CDR1 is MDHEN, CDR2 SYDVKM, per germline. The CDR3 runs 19 residues. Germline trimming cut 4 bases from V and 6 bases from J; bases unmatched to any gene: 19.

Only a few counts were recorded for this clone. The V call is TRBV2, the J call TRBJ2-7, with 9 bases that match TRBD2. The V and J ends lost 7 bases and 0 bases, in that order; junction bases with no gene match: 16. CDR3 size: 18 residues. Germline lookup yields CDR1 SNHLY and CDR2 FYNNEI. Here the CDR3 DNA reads TGTGCCAGCACCCTGAGGCAAGCGGGAGGCCCGAGCTCCTACGAGCAGTACTTC. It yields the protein CASTLRQAGGPSSYEQYF.

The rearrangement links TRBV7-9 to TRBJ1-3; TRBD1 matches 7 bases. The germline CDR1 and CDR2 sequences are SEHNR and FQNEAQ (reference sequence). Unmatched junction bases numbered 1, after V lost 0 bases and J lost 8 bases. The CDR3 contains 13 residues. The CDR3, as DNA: TGTGCCAGCAGCTTAGCCAGGGGGGACACCATATATTTT. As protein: CASSLARGDTIYF.